This T cell receptor beta chain was found in a study of T-cell reconstitution after alpha-beta-depleted transplantation in children. Study-level points and caveats: The main origin of T-cell counts and diversity one year after transplant was newly produced T cells. Surviving recipient T cells and thymic progenitors accounted for the high day-60 TCRbeta diversity observed in some patients.

Concerning this clonotype itself: What it binds is not known. A read error may be the cause here, since a much bigger clone is one base away.

The TCRbeta library was prepared with unique molecular identifiers. TCRdb re-called the PCR reads with MiXCR, one entry per CDR3 protein. The sample shows under 300,000 distinct CDR3 sequences, roughly 11% of them seen only once. This CDR3 comprises 13 residues. The ends were cut back, 6 bases at V and 4 bases at J, with 13 bases in the middle. Germline V gene lookup returns CDR1 SGHRS and CDR2 YFSETQ. The source was peripheral blood, collected 180 days after TCRalphabeta/CD19-depleted stem cell transplant. This sequence was found in a male patient between 2 and 15 years old who had a stem cell transplant for chronic granulomatous disease, so the T cells may come from the graft donor. J is TRBJ2-5 and V is TRBV5-1; maybe TRBD2 (6 bases). The CDR3 DNA reads as TGCGCCAGCACCTGGAGGGACCGAGAGACCCAGTACTTC. Protein product: CASTWRDRETQYF. The whole variable domain, filled in from reference TRBV5-1 and TRBJ2-5, reads KAGVTQTPRYLIKTRGQQVTLSCSPISGHRSVSWYQQTPGQGLQFLFEYFSETQRNKGNFPGRFSGRQFSNSRSEMNVSTLELGDSALYLCASTWRDRETQYFGPGTRLLVL.